A selection of T cell receptor beta chains follows, all from one sample in a study of T cell responses to AZD1222 COVID-19 vaccine. Using immunoSEQ multiplex PCR, the repertoire was profiled, and TCRdb retains in-frame clones only, with some absent. The sample yields around 78,000 clones, roughly nine tenths seen once. The source was peripheral blood, collected on day 0 of AZD1222 vaccination. These receptors came from an adult in good health. The CDR3 runs from the conserved cysteine through the conserved F or W. D genes are given only for firm matches. Size tells how often a clone was seen (once, few, many) or the class of an expanded clone, and some rows leave it out.

size	V	J	D	DNA	CDR3
NA	TRBV5-1	TRBJ1-1	NA	TGCGCCAGCTCCCCACGGGGGCGATCTGAAGCTTTCTTT	CASSPRGRSEAFF
NA	TRBV5-1	TRBJ2-6	NA	TGCGCCAGCAGCTTGACAGGACACTCTGGGGCCAACGTCCTGACTTTC	CASSLTGHSGANVLTF
NA	TRBV19	TRBJ1-3	NA	TGTGCCAGTACCGGTATACGGAACACCATATATTTT	CASTGIRNTIYF
NA	TRBV7-3	TRBJ2-7	TRBD1	TGTGCCAGCAGCACCGGGACAGGGGCCGGCTACGAGCAGTACTTC	CASSTGTGAGYEQYF
NA	TRBV4-3	TRBJ2-7	NA	TGCGCCAGCAGCCAAGAGGGAGACGCCTACGAGCAGTACTTC	CASSQEGDAYEQYF
NA	TRBV6-6	TRBJ1-5	NA	TGTGCCAGCACGGAGGGCGGGCGGGTCGATCAGCCCCAGCATTTT	CASTEGGRVDQPQHF
NA	TRBV7-2	TRBJ1-6	TRBD1	TGTGCCAGCAGTAAGGGACAGGGTTTTAATTCACCCCTCCACTTT	CASSKGQGFNSPLHF
NA	TRBV7-6	TRBJ2-2	NA	TGTGCCAGCACCCGATTGGGGCAGGGAACCGGGGAGCTGTTTTTT	CASTRLGQGTGELFF
few	TRBV2	TRBJ1-5	NA	TGTGCCAGCGCTTGGGATAGCAATCAGCCCCAGCATTTT	CASAWDSNQPQHF
NA	TRBV12-3/TRBV12-4	TRBJ2-7	NA	TGTGCCACCCAGGGATCAAGTTCCTACGAGCAGTACTTC	CATQGSSSYEQYF
NA	TRBV7-9	TRBJ1-1	NA	TGTGCCAGCAGCTTACCTCTGAACACTGAAGCTTTCTTT	CASSLPLNTEAFF
NA	TRBV6-6	TRBJ2-1	TRBD1	TGTGCCAGCAGTTATGCAGGGGGCCTGAACAATGAGCAGTTCTTC	CASSYAGGLNNEQFF
NA	TRBV5-1	TRBJ1-1	NA	TGCGCCAGCAGCTTAAGGGGGAACACTGAAGCTTTCTTT	CASSLRGNTEAFF
NA	TRBV19	TRBJ1-2	NA	TGTGCCAGTAGGATCGCGGGAGCTAACTATGGCTACACCTTC	CASRIAGANYGYTF
NA	TRBV6-1	TRBJ2-2	TRBD1	TGTGCCAGCAGTTTCCCGGGACAGGGGGCGGGGGAGCTGTTTTTT	CASSFPGQGAGELFF
NA	TRBV24-1	TRBJ2-1	NA	TGTGCCACCAGTGGTTGGGTTACGGGACCCCAGGGCCACAATGAGCAGTTCTTC	CATSGWVTGPQGHNEQFF
NA	TRBV6-2/TRBV6-3	TRBJ2-3	NA	TGTGCCAGCAGTACAGGGACCAGCACAGATACGCAGTATTTT	CASSTGTSTDTQYF
NA	TRBV7-9	TRBJ2-2	TRBD2	TGTGCCAGCAGCTCAAGGGGACTAGCGGGAGGGCGCACCGGGGAGCTGTTTTTT	CASSSRGLAGGRTGELFF
NA	TRBV13	TRBJ2-5	TRBD1	TGTGCCAGCAGCTCAACAGGGGGAGGAGAGACCCAGTACTTC	CASSSTGGGETQYF
NA	TRBV19	TRBJ1-6	NA	TGTGCCAGTAGTACGCCCTATAATTCACCCCTCCACTTT	CASSTPYNSPLHF
NA	TRBV7-3	TRBJ2-1	NA	TGTGCCAGCAGCCCATCTGGGCCCCGAGGAGGTGGTGAGCAGTTCTTC	CASSPSGPRGGGEQFF
NA	TRBV9	TRBJ2-2	TRBD2	TGTGCCAGCAGCTCCGGGGTAGCGGGGGGGCGTACCGGGGAGCTGTTTTTT	CASSSGVAGGRTGELFF
NA	TRBV7-8	TRBJ2-1	NA	TGTGCCAGCAGCTTAGATCCACGGGATGAGCAGTTCTTC	CASSLDPRDEQFF
NA	TRBV18	TRBJ1-5	NA	TGTGCCAGCTCGACTATGGGAGTCGCAGGGTTGACGAGCAATCAGCCCCAGCATTTT	CASSTMGVAGLTSNQPQHF
NA	TRBV4-1	TRBJ1-4	NA	TGCGCCAGCAGCCCCCCAGGGGAAAAACTGTTTTTT	CASSPPGEKLFF
NA	TRBV30	TRBJ1-1	NA	TGTGCCTGGACTATACGCAGTCTCACTGAAGCTTTCTTT	CAWTIRSLTEAFF
NA	TRBV18	TRBJ2-3	TRBD2	TGTGCCAGCTCACCACCCAGCGGGGGCCCCAGGGAGGGCACAGATACGCAGTATTTT	CASSPPSGGPREGTDTQYF
NA	TRBV28	TRBJ1-1	NA	TGTGCCAGCAGTCTTTTACAAGTCGGAGCTTTCTTT	CASSLLQVGAFF
NA	TRBV12-3/TRBV12-4	TRBJ1-1	TRBD1	TGTGCCAGCAGTCGTACAGGGGACACTGAAGCTTTCTTT	CASSRTGDTEAFF
NA	TRBV7-9	TRBJ1-2	NA	TGTGCCAGCAGCTTATCGGACATTGTCTATGGCTACACCTTC	CASSLSDIVYGYTF
NA	TRBV6-2/TRBV6-3	TRBJ1-4	NA	TGTGCCAGCAGTGACAGAAGATCAACTAATGAAAAACTGTTTTTT	CASSDRRSTNEKLFF
NA	TRBV7-8	TRBJ1-6	NA	TGTGCCAGCAGCTTAGGACGTGGGCAGCCACCCCTCCACTTT	CASSLGRGQPPLHF
NA	TRBV4-2	TRBJ2-2	TRBD1	TGTGCCAGCAGCCAAGAGACAGGGGCGAACACCGGGGAGCTGTTTTTT	CASSQETGANTGELFF
NA	TRBV6-5	TRBJ2-1	NA	TGTGCCAGCAGTACATACGGACAGATCAATGAGCAGTTCTTC	CASSTYGQINEQFF
NA	TRBV7-3	TRBJ1-1	NA	TGTGCCAGCAGCTTTGGAGGGAACGGTGAAGCTTTCTTT	CASSFGGNGEAFF
NA	TRBV11-3	TRBJ2-7	NA	TGTGCCAGCAGCCCGTGGGGAGAGCGGGCCTACGAGCAGTACTTC	CASSPWGERAYEQYF
NA	TRBV18	TRBJ2-5	NA	TGTGCCAGCTCACCACGTCAGGGGTACCAAGAGACCCAGTACTTC	CASSPRQGYQETQYF